Following are 22 T cell receptor beta chains from one sample sequenced in a study of immune aging and cytomegalovirus after organ transplant (dated by TCRdb to the early 2020s). This sample's time point label indicates: five sample-tagged time points from pre-transplant (day -1) to day 368 post-transplant, pooled. The method behind the library was single-cell sequencing. Sequenced on an Illumina NovaSeq 6000. The BD Rhapsody Targeted mRNA and AbSeq Reagent Kit, in a microwell format, was used for cell capture and library preparation. TCRdb reran the public reads through fastp at Q25 and MiXCR, keeping productive beta chains. Every distinct CDR3 protein forms one entry, paired with its most common genes and DNA. The sample table contains about 21,000 distinct CDR3 sequences; only one count was recorded for just over 35% of them. The ten largest account for less than 30% of the sample. The antigens for these receptors are not known.

Here the sequenced sample was CMV peptide-activated CD4+ and CD8+ T cells sorted from blood, taken at five time points, pooled. The cell subset or site label of this sample denotes: sorted CD8+CD137+ and CD4+CD154+ T cells after 12 to 13 h CMV IE-1 peptide stimulation. These receptors were taken from a female donor who had a heart transplant and CMV viremia.

This clonotype was detected ten times or more. The chain is built from TRBV20-1 and TRBJ1-1; possibly TRBD1 for D (5 bases). The V gene lost 4 bases and the J gene lost 1 base, with 10 bases spanning the gap. CDR3 length: 13 residues. Germline V gives CDR1 DFQATT, CDR2 SNEGSKA (reference sequence). Written as DNA, the CDR3 is TGCAGTGCTATAACCCAGGGGAACACTGAAGCTTTCTTT. It yields the protein CSAITQGNTEAFF.

This clonotype was detected only a few times. The chain carries TRBV5-4 and TRBJ1-6, with unresolved D. The CDR3 runs to 15 residues. The germline V gene encodes CDR1 SGHNT and CDR2 YYREEE (reference sequence). With 0 bases removed from V and 10 bases from J, the gap between germline ends came to 14 bases. The CDR3 is CASSLGSPGSSPLHF. CDR3 nucleotide sequence: TGTGCCAGCAGCTTGGGATCGCCGGGTAGCTCACCCCTCCACTTT.

The V and J genes are TRBV12-3 or TRBV12-4 and TRBJ2-3; 11 bases align to TRBD2. J gave up 5 bases and V 6 bases, and 7 bases lay outside the gene matches. This CDR3 contains 15 residues. The CDR3 region is CASRSLAGVGDTQYF. The CDR3 DNA reads TGTGCCAGCAGGTCACTAGCGGGGGTGGGAGATACGCAGTATTTT.

The chain uses TRBV6-1 and TRBJ2-7; D not certain. CDR3 length equals 11 residues. Trimming stripped 4 bases from V and 4 bases from J, with 5 bases between. Germline CDR1 and CDR2: MNHNS and SASEGT. The CDR3 bases are TGTGCCAGCAGTGCGCAATACGAGCAGTACTTC. Translated, it gives CASSAQYEQYF.

There are many counts of this clonotype. This rearrangement joins TRBV12-3 or TRBV12-4 to TRBJ2-7; the D is unclear. CDR3 length: 11 amino acids. V lost 6 bases and J lost 5, with 8 bases in between. CDR3 coding DNA: TGTGCCAGCAGCCACGGCAACGAGCAGTACTTC. Amino acids: CASSHGNEQYF.

By share of the sample, this clonotype is medium-sized. The V call is TRBV9, the J call TRBJ1-5, with 7 positions matching TRBD1. The CDR3 runs to 13 residues. V shed 2 bases and J 5 bases; nucleotides not matched to a gene: 1. Germline-derived CDR1 and CDR2 are SGDLS and YYNGEE. The CDR3 sequence is CASSVTGDQPQHF. The CDR3 coding sequence is TGTGCCAGCAGCGTCACAGGGGATCAGCCCCAGCATTTT. Drawing the rest from reference TRBV9 and TRBJ1-5, the complete variable domain is DSGVTQTPKHLITATGQRVTLRCSPRSGDLSVYWYQQSLDQGLQFLIQYYNGEERAKGNILERFSAQQFPDLHSELNLSSLELGDSALYFCASSVTGDQPQHFGDGTRLSIL.

This clonotype was recorded at least ten times. The chain combines TRBV2 with TRBJ2-3, with 8 bases matching TRBD1. Trimming took 2 bases from V and 0 from J; bases not matched to a gene: 13. This CDR3 region has 19 residues. In germline, CDR1 is SNHLY, CDR2 FYNNEI. In nucleotides, the CDR3 is TGTGCCAGCAGTGAAAGGGGGCGTACAGGGGGTGGTAGCACAGATACGCAGTATTTT. This translates into CASSERGRTGGGSTDTQYF.

This clonotype was observed once. The V gene is TRBV20-1, the J gene TRBJ1-5; D is possibly TRBD1 (6 bases). Trimming pared 0 bases from V and 3 bases from J, leaving 15 bases between. The CDR3 has 16 residues. Germline loops: CDR1 DFQATT, CDR2 SNEGSKA (reference sequence). In DNA, the CDR3 is TGCAGTGCTAGAGACCTAGGACAGAGAGACAATCAGCCCCAGCATTTT. Its protein is CSARDLGQRDNQPQHF.

This clonotype was picked up a small number of times. The gene calls are TRBV3-1 and TRBJ2-7; possibly TRBD2 for D (6 bases). CDR3 length: 14 amino acids. Germline lookup yields CDR1 LGHDT and CDR2 YNNKEL (reference sequence). Trimming left V 7 bases short and J 8 bases short, with 21 bases between. The CDR3 coding sequence is TGTGCCAGCAACCTCGGGAGCGGCGTGACGAAGCAGTACTTC. Encoded protein: CASNLGSGVTKQYF.

This clonotype was seen ten or more times. The rearrangement links TRBV6-6 to TRBJ1-6; 7 bases match TRBD1. The germline CDR1 and CDR2 sequences are MNHNY and SVGAGI (reference sequence). J gave up 3 bases and V 0 bases, and 5 bases lay outside the gene matches. CDR3 size: 17 residues. CDR3 nucleotide sequence: TGTGCCAGCAGTTACTCTCAGGGGGGAAACTATAATTCACCCCTCCACTTT. Encoded protein: CASSYSQGGNYNSPLHF.

By proportion, this clonotype is medium-sized. The chain carries TRBV5-6 and TRBJ2-3, with D perhaps given as TRBD1 or TRBD2 (5 bases each). This CDR3 region has 18 residues. The V end was cut by 0 bases, the J end by 9 bases, with 26 bases between. Germline V gene data show CDR1 as SGHDT and CDR2 as YYEEEE. CDR3 loop: CASSLALGAREFFVTQYF. DNA of the CDR3: TGTGCCAGCAGCTTGGCCCTCGGGGCTAGAGAGTTTTTTGTGACGCAGTATTTT.

The chain employs TRBV6-5 and TRBJ2-2, with D unclear. The CDR3 consists of 14 residues. Per the germline V gene, CDR1 is MNHEY and CDR2 is SVGAGI. The V gene lost 0 bases and the J gene lost 2 bases, with 4 bases spanning the gap. CDR3: CASSYSRNTGELFF. DNA of the CDR3: TGTGCCAGCAGTTACTCGAGAAACACCGGGGAGCTGTTTTTT.

The chain carries TRBV5-1 and TRBJ1-4; TRBD1 might be the D (5 bases). Germline-derived CDR1 and CDR2 are SGHRS and YFSETQ. This CDR3 comprises 14 residues. Trimming stripped 5 bases from V and 3 bases from J, with 11 bases between. The CDR3 here is CASRFGTANEKLFF. CDR3 sequence (DNA): TGCGCCAGCAGGTTCGGGACCGCTAATGAAAAACTGTTTTTT.

V usage is TRBV29-1 and J usage is TRBJ2-5; TRBD1 aligns across 11 bases. Germline CDR1 SQVTM, CDR2 ANQGSEA. The CDR3 sequence is 15 residues long. With V trimmed by 0 bases and J by 5 bases, 5 bases remained unmatched. In DNA, the CDR3 is TGCAGCGTTGAAGATCCTCGGGACAGGGGGGAGACCCAGTACTTC. This translates into CSVEDPRDRGETQYF.

This clonotype ranks as medium-sized. The chain has TRBV7-9 and TRBJ2-7, with a possible D match to TRBD2 (6 bases). The germline V and J ends were trimmed by 3 bases and 2 bases, with 11 bases remaining between them. Germline V gives CDR1 SEHNR, CDR2 FQNEAQ (reference sequence). This CDR3 contains 14 residues. The CDR3 reads CASSLSGSTYEQYF. The CDR3 DNA is TGTGCCAGCAGCTTGTCCGGGAGCACCTACGAGCAGTACTTC. The whole variable domain, remainder taken from reference TRBV7-9 and TRBJ2-7, is DTGVSQNPRHKITKRGQNVTFRCDPISEHNRLYWYRQTLGQGPEFLTYFQNEAQLEKSRLLSDRFSAERPKGSFSTLEIQRTEQGDSAMYLCASSLSGSTYEQYFGPGTRLTVT.

The V gene is TRBV19, the J gene TRBJ2-2, with a tentative D call TRBD1 (5 bases). From germline, CDR1 is LNHDA and CDR2 SQIVND (reference sequence). Trimming took 5 bases from V and 4 from J, leaving 11 bases between them. The CDR3 is 14 amino acids. The CDR3 loop is CASSPGLGTGELFF. CDR3 in DNA: TGTGCCAGTAGTCCAGGGTTGGGCACCGGGGAGCTGTTTTTT.

The CDR3 DNA follows: TGTGCCAGTAGTATTTGGCGACAGACTGGAAACACCATATATTTT. Its translation: CASSIWRQTGNTIYF. V and J are TRBV19 and TRBJ1-3, with D possibly matching TRBD1 (5 bases). Germline values: CDR1 LNHDA, CDR2 SQIVND (reference sequence). This CDR3 is 15 amino acids long. V lost 3 bases, J lost 2 bases, and 11 bases lay in between.

This rearrangement joins TRBV12-3 or TRBV12-4 to TRBJ2-7; 8 bases line up with TRBD2. The CDR3 spans 17 residues. J lost 3 bases, V lost 4 bases, and 14 bases had no gene match. CDR3 sequence (DNA): TGTGCCAGCAGTTGTTGGGGACTCGGGGGGGGCAACTACGAGCAGTACTTC. Amino acid sequence: CASSCWGLGGGNYEQYF.

This clonotype was found many times. A much larger clone differs by one base, so this may be a read error. The chain combines TRBV20-1 with TRBJ1-1, with 7 bases identical to TRBD1. With 4 bases clipped from V and 5 bases from J, the junction kept 10 bases outside the gene matches. The CDR3 runs 14 residues. Germline V gives CDR1 DFQATT, CDR2 SNEGSKA (reference sequence). In nucleotides, the CDR3 is TGCAGTGCTAATGGAGGGGGCCGTAAGACTGAAGCTTTCTTT. Its protein is CSANGGGRKTEAFF.

The rearrangement joins TRBV28 to TRBJ2-3; the D gene is possibly TRBD1 (6 bases). V was shortened by 8 bases and J by 6 bases, with 27 bases between the two germline ends. The germline V gene has CDR1 MDHEN and CDR2 SYDVKM. CDR3 length: 17 amino acids. CDR3 in DNA: TGTGCCAGCCCCCCAAGCGGTGGGGGCGCCCGGTGGGATACGCAGTATTTT. Amino acids: CASPPSGGGARWDTQYF.

This clonotype has a handful of counts. V gene TRBV20-1 combines with J gene TRBJ2-7; TRBD2 aligns across 8 bases. Trimming at V came to 6 bases and at J to 0 bases, leaving 10 bases not matched to a gene. CDR3 length: 15 amino acids. Germline loops: CDR1 DFQATT, CDR2 SNEGSKA (reference sequence). The CDR3 DNA follows: TGCAGTGCGTCTCCGGCGGGAGGCAGCTCCTACGAGCAGTACTTC. Translation gives CSASPAGGSSYEQYF.

Sample share makes this clonotype medium-sized (0.01 to 0.1%). The V call is TRBV6-1, the J call TRBJ2-5; maybe TRBD1 (5 bases). This CDR3 comprises 13 residues. V lost 6 bases to trimming and J lost 1 base, with 9 bases between them. CDR1 is MNHNS, CDR2 SASEGT, per germline. The CDR3 DNA reads TGTGCCAGCAGCTTTGACAGCCAAGAGACCCAGTACTTC. Translating it yields CASSFDSQETQYF.